What follows describes a single TCR beta chain. Its cognate antigen is unknown. This sample stems from a study of T-cell memory formation after mild COVID-19. The CDR3 consists of 12 residues. From germline, CDR1 is SGDLS and CDR2 YYNGEE. The germline V and J ends were trimmed by 0 bases and 6 bases, with 5 bases remaining between them. Using its own MiXCR run on the 5' RACE reads, TCRdb lists one record per CDR3 protein. The sample holds about 190,000 distinct CDR3 sequences; about 10% are singletons and the top ten take 2.5% to 3.5%. Study-wide points: Later expanders leaned CD4+, whereas day 15 to 85 contracting clones were balanced CD4/CD8.

The receptor was derived from a man in his late teens or twenties who had mild COVID-19 (a few samples of this study predate the infection). Cell type and time point are not known. V gene TRBV9 combines with J gene TRBJ2-3, with D hard to call. Sequencing input: PBMCs or a T cell subset sorted from them (not recorded which). CDR3 residues: CASSVGVDTQYF. In DNA, the CDR3 is TGTGCCAGCAGCGTAGGGGTTGATACGCAGTATTTT.